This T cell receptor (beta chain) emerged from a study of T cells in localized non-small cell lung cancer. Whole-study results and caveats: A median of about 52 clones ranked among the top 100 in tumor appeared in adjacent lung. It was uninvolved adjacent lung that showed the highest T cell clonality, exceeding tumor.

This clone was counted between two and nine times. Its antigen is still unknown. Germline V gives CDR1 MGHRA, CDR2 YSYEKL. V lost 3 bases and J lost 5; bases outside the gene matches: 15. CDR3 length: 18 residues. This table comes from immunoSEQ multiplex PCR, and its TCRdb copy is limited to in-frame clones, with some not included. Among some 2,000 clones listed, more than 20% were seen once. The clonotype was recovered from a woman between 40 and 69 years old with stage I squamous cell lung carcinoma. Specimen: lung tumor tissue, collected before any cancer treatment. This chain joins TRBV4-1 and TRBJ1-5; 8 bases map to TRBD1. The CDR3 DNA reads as TGCGCCAGCAGCCAGACGATTAACCGGGACAGGAGCTATCAGCCCCAGCATTTT. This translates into CASSQTINRDRSYQPQHF.